The clone carrying this TCR beta chain occurred many times. V dropped 6 bases and J dropped 4; count of bases not matched to a gene: 7. The CDR3 is 16 amino acids. For TCR, cDNA came from 5'RACE template switching, which added a universal primer site and UMIs. TCRdb called the 5' RACE reads again in MiXCR, with one record for every CDR3 protein. Of about 26,000 distinct CDR3 sequences listed, roughly 4.5% are singletons. The sample originates from a study of T cells after yellow fever vaccination. Notes on the study in general: Clonotypes that responded to the vaccine were almost all undetectable in sorted memory subsets on day 0. A limited proportion of clonotypes was detected within both the CD4 and CD8 compartments. By day 5 rather than day 15, the secondary response had peaked, though it was weaker.

V and J are TRBV12-3 or TRBV12-4 and TRBJ2-1; 12 bases agree with TRBD2. The clonotype originates from a man between 18 and 35 years old who received the YFV17D yellow fever vaccine. The sequences come from PBMCs, either bulk or a sorted T-cell subset (CD4+, CD8+, memory, or dextramer-sorted; not recorded which), collected on the day of the yellow fever booster vaccination. The CDR3 DNA reads TGTGCCAGCAGACCTCCGACTAGCGGGGGATACAATGAGCAGTTCTTC. This codes for CASRPPTSGGYNEQFF.